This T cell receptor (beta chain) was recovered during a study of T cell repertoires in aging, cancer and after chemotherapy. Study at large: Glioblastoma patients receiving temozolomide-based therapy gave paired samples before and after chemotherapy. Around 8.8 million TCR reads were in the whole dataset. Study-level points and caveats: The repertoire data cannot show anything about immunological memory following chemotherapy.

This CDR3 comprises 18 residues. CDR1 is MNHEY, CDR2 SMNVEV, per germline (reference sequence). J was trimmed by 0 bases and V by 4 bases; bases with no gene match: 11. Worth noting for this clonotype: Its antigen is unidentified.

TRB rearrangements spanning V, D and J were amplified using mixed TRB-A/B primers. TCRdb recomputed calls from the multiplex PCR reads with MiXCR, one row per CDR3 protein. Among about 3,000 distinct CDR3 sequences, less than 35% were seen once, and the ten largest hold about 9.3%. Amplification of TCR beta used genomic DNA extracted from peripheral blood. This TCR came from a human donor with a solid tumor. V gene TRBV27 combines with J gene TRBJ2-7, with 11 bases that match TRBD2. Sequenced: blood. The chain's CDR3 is CASSSGLAVLPNSYEQYF. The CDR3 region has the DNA TGTGCCAGCAGTTCGGGACTAGCGGTCCTGCCGAACTCCTACGAGCAGTACTTC.